The T cell receptor beta chain described here comes from a study of cytomegalovirus exposure and HLA in healthy donors. The length of the CDR3 is 16 residues. The germline CDR1 and CDR2 sequences are SGHNT and YYREEE (reference sequence). The ends lost 4 bases at V and 5 bases at J; junction bases unmatched: 9. Regarding the study as a whole: Clusters of TCRs from the first cohort tended to co-occur in the 100 to 150 validation repertoires (as a later analysis found).

In regard to this clone: Antigen unknown.

The table came from immunoSEQ multiplex PCR; TCRdb's copy has only in-frame clones and leaves some out. Of fewer than 250,000 clones listed, approximately 83% are singletons. The chain carries TRBV5-4 and TRBJ2-5; 12 positions match TRBD2. The sequencing input was PBMCs. The sequence was obtained from a woman in her 30s in good health and CMV-seropositive. The CDR3 DNA is TGTGCCAGCAGCACACTAGCGGGAGGAGGAGGGGAGACCCAGTACTTC. Protein sequence: CASSTLAGGGGETQYF.